The clone carrying this TCR beta chain was seen only a few times. Its antigen remains unidentified. Each diagnosis drew on symptoms, thyroxine, TRAb, thyroid ultrasound and orbital computed tomography findings. The sample is drawn from a study of T cells in Graves' hyperthyroidism and ophthalmopathy. Broader study findings: With a median lead of roughly 6.2 months before onset, the model predicted ophthalmopathy.

This CDR3 contains 14 residues. Looked up from germline, CDR1 is GTSNPN and CDR2 is SVGIG (reference sequence). Trimming at V came to 0 bases and at J to 10 bases, leaving 7 bases not matched to a gene. The investigators amplified TCR beta CDR3 regions from RNA transcripts. Carried out on the TCR CDR3, a first-round RT-PCR used the HTBI primer set. TCRdb fed the multiplex PCR reads into MiXCR, producing one record per CDR3 protein. In the table there are a few hundred thousand distinct CDR3 sequences, more than 15% of which are singletons. The sequence derives from a woman aged 40 to 50 with Graves' ophthalmopathy. Sequenced material: blood. V usage is TRBV30 and J usage is TRBJ2-1, with 9 bases that match TRBD2. CDR3 protein: CAWSVRRGGDEQFF. The CDR3 region has the DNA TGTGCCTGGAGTGTAAGGCGGGGGGGCGACGAGCAGTTCTTC.